This T cell receptor beta chain was sequenced for a study of blood T cell repertoires in COVID-19. Study details: T cells, B-cell-depleted T cells, or PBMCs provided the cDNA or gDNA that served as material.

Authors' analysis steps: Amplification with reference gene primers provided the estimates of nucleated cell counts. TCRdb's table, derived via immunoSEQ multiplex PCR, lists solely in-frame clones and lacks some. That table furnishes V, J and clone size, whereas the DNA furnished D and trimming. The table has around 300,000 clones, 88% seen once. Sequenced input: peripheral blood. The TCR sequence derives from a man younger than 30 with active or convalescent COVID-19.

Written as DNA, the CDR3 is TGTGCCAGCAGTCCTACAGGGGGCACTGGCTACACCTTC. Residues: CASSPTGGTGYTF. J is TRBJ1-2 and V is TRBV12-3 or TRBV12-4; 9 bases match TRBD1. V dropped 5 bases and J dropped 7; count of bases not matched to a gene: 5. The CDR3 covers 13 residues.